This T cell receptor (beta chain) is drawn from a study of T cell clonotyping in hematopoietic cell transplantation. As to time point: recipient sample about 28 days before transplant, after cytoreduction. Recipient blood drawn about 28 days pretransplant and days 30, 100, 180 after. Germline trimming cut 3 bases from V and 6 bases from J; bases unmatched to any gene: 7. The germline V gene has CDR1 SGHDT and CDR2 YYEEEE. CDR3 length equals 15 residues. Method: immunoSEQ multiplex PCR; TCRdb's copy keeps in-frame clones and lacks some. This repertoire shows fewer than 20,000 clones, 93% found once; its top ten account for about 1.8%.

This sequence was found in a man aged 18-30 years with biphenotypic leukemia. Some clones in this sample may be carry-over from other donors' samples. This chain uses TRBV5-6 with TRBJ2-1, with TRBD2 identical over 9 bases. This specimen consisted of peripheral blood mononuclear cells, obtained before stem cell transplant. CDR3 protein: CASSSVAGASNEQFF. The CDR3 region has the DNA TGTGCCAGCAGCTCAGTAGCGGGGGCCTCCAATGAGCAGTTCTTC.